Each of the 10 T cell receptor beta chains below was sequenced from the same sample in a study of cytomegalovirus exposure and HLA in healthy donors. This table comes from immunoSEQ multiplex PCR, and its TCRdb copy is limited to in-frame clones, with some not included. Of 200,000 to 250,000 clones in the sample, roughly 84% were seen once. The sequenced sample consisted of PBMCs. All receptors come from a man in his late teens or twenties in good health and CMV-seropositive.

V gene TRBV27 combines with J gene TRBJ2-7, with 14 bases identical to TRBD2. Looked up from germline, CDR1 is MNHEY and CDR2 is SMNVEV (reference sequence). This CDR3 has 15 residues. V was pared by 5 bases and J by 4 bases, with 4 bases of the junction left unmatched. CDR3 loop: CASSPGTSGRYEQYF. CDR3 sequence (DNA): TGTGCCAGCAGTCCCGGGACTAGCGGGAGATACGAGCAGTACTTC.

V usage is TRBV19 and J usage is TRBJ1-1; D ambiguous. The CDR3 spans 13 residues. Trimming cost V 3 bases and J 1 base, with 6 bases left between them. Germline V gene data show CDR1 as LNHDA and CDR2 as SQIVND (reference sequence). CDR3 loop: CASSMSRNTEAFF. The CDR3 DNA reads as TGTGCCAGTAGTATGTCGAGGAACACTGAAGCTTTCTTT.

This chain uses TRBV19 with TRBJ2-7, with 7 bases that match TRBD2. J was trimmed by 7 bases and V by 10 bases; bases with no gene match: 10. The CDR3 is 12 amino acids. CDR1 and CDR2 (germline): LNHDA, SQIVND (reference sequence). In nucleotides, the CDR3 is TGTGCCACCAGGGACTACTCCTCTGAGCAGTACTTC. Translating gives CATRDYSSEQYF.

V usage is TRBV5-1 and J usage is TRBJ2-1; 10 bases line up with TRBD2. This CDR3 spans 15 amino acids. CDR1 and CDR2 (germline): SGHRS, YFSETQ. With 4 bases clipped from V and 2 bases from J, the junction kept 3 bases outside the gene matches. This CDR3 is CASSLGLATYNEQFF. The CDR3 region has the DNA TGCGCCAGCAGCCTGGGACTAGCGACCTACAATGAGCAGTTCTTC.

The chain uses TRBV14 and TRBJ2-7; TRBD1 might be the D (5 bases). Germline-derived CDR1 and CDR2 are SGHDN and FVKESK. V was clipped by 6 bases and J by 1 base, with 16 bases between them. The CDR3 is 15 amino acids. The CDR3 DNA sequence: TGTGCCAGCAGTGCTCAGGGTGGATTTTCCTACGAGCAGTACTTC. It is translated as CASSAQGGFSYEQYF.

V usage is TRBV11-3 and J usage is TRBJ2-7; 14 bases are shared with TRBD2. This CDR3 spans 15 amino acids. Germline assignment: CDR1 SGHNT and CDR2 YENEEA. Trimming at V came to 9 bases and at J to 5 bases, leaving 9 bases not matched to a gene. The CDR3 DNA reads as TGTGCCAGTAGCCGAAGACTAGCGGGAGGGGACGAGCAGTACTTC. It is translated as CASSRRLAGGDEQYF. The entire variable domain, with the rest obtained from reference TRBV11-3 and TRBJ2-7, is as follows: EAGVVQSPRYKIIEKKQPVAFWCNPISGHNTLYWYLQNLGQGPELLIRYENEEAVDDSQLPKDRFSAERLKGVDSTLKIQPAELGDSAVYLCASSRRLAGGDEQYFGPGTRLTVT.

Only one count was recorded for this clone. V is TRBV2 and J is TRBJ2-7; tentatively, D is TRBD2 (5 bases). The CDR3 sequence is 14 residues long. CDR1 SNHLY and CDR2 FYNNEI come from the germline V gene. Trimming took 7 bases from V and 5 from J, leaving 18 bases between them. The CDR3 nucleotides are TGTGCCAGCACTAGGACTCGATCTACCGACGAGCAGTACTTC. It yields the protein CASTRTRSTDEQYF.

A single count supports this clone. The V and J genes are TRBV9 and TRBJ2-7, with a possible D match to TRBD1 (5 bases). The germline gives CDR1 SGDLS, CDR2 YYNGEE. The CDR3 totals 13 residues. Trimming left V 6 bases short and J 3 bases short, with 13 bases between. Here the CDR3 reads CASNLGRIYEQYF. DNA of the CDR3: TGTGCCAGCAACTTGGGGCGGATCTACGAGCAGTACTTC.

This chain uses TRBV2 with TRBJ1-2; 7 bases are shared with TRBD1. This CDR3 has 14 amino acids. Germline V gene data show CDR1 as SNHLY and CDR2 as FYNNEI. The junction had 10 bases not matched to a gene; V was cut back by 7 bases and J by 5 bases. The CDR3 nucleotides read TGTGCCAGCAAATACCTACAGGGGTGGTATGGCTACACCTTC. Translating it yields CASKYLQGWYGYTF. The variable domain in full, completed from reference TRBV2 and TRBJ1-2, reads EPEVTQTPSHQVTQMGQEVILRCVPISNHLYFYWYRQILGQKVEFLVSFYNNEISEKSEIFDDQFSVERPDGSNFTLKIRSTKLEDSAMYFCASKYLQGWYGYTFGSGTRLTVV.

V and J are TRBV19 and TRBJ1-5, with D unclear. The CDR3 is made up of 15 amino acids. Trimming stripped 3 bases from V and 4 bases from J, with 13 bases between. Germline-derived CDR1 and CDR2 are LNHDA and SQIVND (reference sequence). The CDR3 protein is CASSISGSVNQPQHF. The CDR3 coding sequence is TGTGCCAGTAGTATTTCGGGGTCGGTTAATCAGCCCCAGCATTTT. The whole variable domain, remainder taken from reference TRBV19 and TRBJ1-5, is DGGITQSPKYLFRKEGQNVTLSCEQNLNHDAMYWYRQDPGQGLRLIYYSQIVNDFQKGDIAEGYSVSREKKESFPLTVTSAQKNPTAFYLCASSISGSVNQPQHFGDGTRLSIL.